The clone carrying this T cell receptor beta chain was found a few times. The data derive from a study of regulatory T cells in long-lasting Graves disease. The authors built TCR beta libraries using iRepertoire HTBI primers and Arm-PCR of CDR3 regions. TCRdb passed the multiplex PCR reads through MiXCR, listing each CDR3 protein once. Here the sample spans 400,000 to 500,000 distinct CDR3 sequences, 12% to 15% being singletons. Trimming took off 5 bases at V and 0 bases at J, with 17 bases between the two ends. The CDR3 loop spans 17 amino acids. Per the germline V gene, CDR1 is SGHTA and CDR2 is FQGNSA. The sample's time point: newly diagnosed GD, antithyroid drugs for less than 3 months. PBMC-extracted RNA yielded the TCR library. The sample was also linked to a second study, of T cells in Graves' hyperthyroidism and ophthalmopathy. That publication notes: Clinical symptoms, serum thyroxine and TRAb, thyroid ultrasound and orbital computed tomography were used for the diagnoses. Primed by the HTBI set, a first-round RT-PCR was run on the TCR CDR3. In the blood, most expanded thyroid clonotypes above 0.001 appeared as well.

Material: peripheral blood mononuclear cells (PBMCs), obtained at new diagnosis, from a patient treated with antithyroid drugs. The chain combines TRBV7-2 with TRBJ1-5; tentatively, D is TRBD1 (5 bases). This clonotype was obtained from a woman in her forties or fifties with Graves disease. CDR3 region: CASSPRGRGDSNQPQHF. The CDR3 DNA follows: TGTGCCAGCAGCCCTCGGGGTAGGGGTGATAGCAATCAGCCCCAGCATTTT.